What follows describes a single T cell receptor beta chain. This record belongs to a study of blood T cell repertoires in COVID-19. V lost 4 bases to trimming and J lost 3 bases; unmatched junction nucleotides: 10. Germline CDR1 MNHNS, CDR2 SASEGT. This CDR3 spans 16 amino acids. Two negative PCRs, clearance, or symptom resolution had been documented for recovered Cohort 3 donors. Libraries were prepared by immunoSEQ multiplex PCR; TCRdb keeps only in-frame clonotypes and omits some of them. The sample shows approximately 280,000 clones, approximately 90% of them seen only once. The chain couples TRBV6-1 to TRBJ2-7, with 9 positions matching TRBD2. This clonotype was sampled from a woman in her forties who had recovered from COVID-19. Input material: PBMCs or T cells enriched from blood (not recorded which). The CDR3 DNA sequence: TGTGCCAGCAGTGCCCGACTAGCGGCCCAGGTCTACGAGCAGTACTTC. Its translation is CASSARLAAQVYEQYF.